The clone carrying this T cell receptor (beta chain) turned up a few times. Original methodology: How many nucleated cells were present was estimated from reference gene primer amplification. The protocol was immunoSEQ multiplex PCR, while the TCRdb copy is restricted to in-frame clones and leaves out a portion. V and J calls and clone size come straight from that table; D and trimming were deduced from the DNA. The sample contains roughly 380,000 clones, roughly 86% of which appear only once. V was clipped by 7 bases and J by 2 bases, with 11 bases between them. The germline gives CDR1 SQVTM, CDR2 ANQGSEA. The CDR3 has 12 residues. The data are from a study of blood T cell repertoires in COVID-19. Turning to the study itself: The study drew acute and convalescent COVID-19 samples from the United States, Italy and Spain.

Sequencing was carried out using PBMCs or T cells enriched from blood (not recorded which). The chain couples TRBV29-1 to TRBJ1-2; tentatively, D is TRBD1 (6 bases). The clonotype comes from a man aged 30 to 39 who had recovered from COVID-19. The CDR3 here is CSAYGQNYGYTF. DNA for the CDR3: TGCAGCGCCTATGGACAGAACTATGGCTACACCTTC.